These T cell receptor beta chains were read from a single sample in a study of beta chain features in type 1 diabetes. Produced via immunoSEQ multiplex PCR; TCRdb's table is partial and in-frame only. Here the sample spans hundreds of thousands of clones, about 15% being singletons. Sequencing was done on a sample of naive CD4+ T cells from blood. The source of these receptors is a man under 40 in good health. Each CDR3 is given with its conserved first and last residue. The D gene is left open where the match is weak. Expanded clones are given a class, and other clones once, few, many or no size at all.

j_call clone_size d_call v_call cdr3_nt cdr3_aa
TRBJ2-1 few NA TRBV10-3 TGTGCCATCGGGTTCGGGGACAATGAGCAGTTCTTC CAIGFGDNEQFF
TRBJ2-4 NA NA TRBV29-1 TGCAGCGTTGAACAGGGGGCCAAAAACATTCAGTACTTC CSVEQGAKNIQYF
TRBJ1-5 few NA TRBV30 TGTGCCTGGGGCCACAGGGACAATCAGCCCCAGCATTTT CAWGHRDNQPQHF
TRBJ2-1 NA NA TRBV11-3 TGTGCCAGCAGCTTAAGGCAGTTGGGGGCCTACAATGAGCAGTTCTTC CASSLRQLGAYNEQFF
TRBJ1-2 few TRBD1 TRBV27 TGTGCCAGCAGTAGATCGACAGGGGGCTATGGCTACACCTTC CASSRSTGGYGYTF
TRBJ1-4 few TRBD1 TRBV2 TGTGCCAGCAGTCGGGACAGGGATGAAAAACTGTTTTTT CASSRDRDEKLFF
TRBJ2-2 NA NA TRBV29-1 TGCAGCGTTGCAGGGGGGCCGAACACCGGGGAGCTGTTTTTT CSVAGGPNTGELFF
TRBJ1-4 NA NA TRBV19 TGTGCCAGTAGTATAGTGGAGCGGAAACTGTTTTTT CASSIVERKLFF
TRBJ1-2 few NA TRBV13 TGTGCCAGCAGCGAGGGCGGGCACTATGGCTACACCTTC CASSEGGHYGYTF
TRBJ1-5 NA NA TRBV19 TGTGCCAGTAGTATCGGACAGCGCAATCAGCCCCAGCATTTT CASSIGQRNQPQHF
TRBJ2-5 many NA TRBV18 TGTGCCAGCTCACCGCAAGAGACCCAGTACTTC CASSPQETQYF
TRBJ2-3 few TRBD2 TRBV7-9 TGTGCCAGCAGCTTGGGGACTAGATACACAGATACGCAGTATTTT CASSLGTRYTDTQYF